This T cell receptor (beta chain) derives from a study of T cells in severe cutaneous drug reactions. Germline-derived CDR1 and CDR2 are GTSNPN and SVGIG (reference sequence). The CDR3 spans 12 residues. To note about this clonotype: Antigen: not known.

Study outcomes and limitations: In carbamazepine-induced Stevens-Johnson syndrome or toxic epidermal necrolysis, TRBV12-4 averaged approximately 30% in blister cells and 4.5% to 5% in PBMC.

The donors had carbamazepine-induced Stevens-Johnson syndrome or toxic epidermal necrolysis. The iRepertoire multiplex PCR system with TCR subtype-specific primers built both bulk and single-cell libraries. TCRdb reprocessed the multiplex PCR reads, with one entry per CDR3 protein and no DNA. The data include around 1,200 distinct CDR3 sequences; the top ten clones carry roughly 19%. The TCR comes from a human donor with Stevens-Johnson syndrome, a severe cutaneous drug reaction. Material for sequencing was cells from a skin blister. This chain connects TRBV30 to TRBJ1-1. CDR3 loop: CASMVMRTEAFF.